A single sample gave rise to the 16 T cell receptor beta chains below, sequenced in a study of post-analysis software for immune sequencing data. These TCRs are of unknown antigen specificity. The study's findings and limits: Higher frequency in patients than in controls was seen for roughly five TRBV segments, with TRBV5-6, TRBV5-1 and TRBV20-1 among them.

Each TCR beta cDNA library carried unique molecular identifiers. TCRdb processed the PCR reads anew with MiXCR; each CDR3 protein has one entry. The sample yields approximately 730,000 distinct CDR3 sequences, under 60% seen once. The specimen was blood. These receptors all stem from a girl between 10 and 17 years old with multiple sclerosis.

As for this clonotype: This could be a read error, since a much larger clone is one nucleotide away. The V gene is TRBV12-3 or TRBV12-4, the J gene TRBJ1-1; 9 bases are a match to TRBD1. The CDR3 contains 13 residues. Here the CDR3 DNA reads TGTGCCTGCAGTCCGACAGGGGGAACTGAAGCTTTCTTT. It yields the protein CACSPTGGTEAFF.

V usage is TRBV12-3 or TRBV12-4 and J usage is TRBJ2-7; perhaps D is TRBD1 or TRBD2 (5 bases each). This CDR3 spans 14 amino acids. The germline V and J ends were trimmed by 3 bases and 3 bases, with 12 bases remaining between them. This CDR3 reads CASSFGTALYEQYF. The CDR3 DNA reads TGTGCCAGCAGTTTTGGGACCGCTCTCTACGAGCAGTACTTC.

This clonotype was detected a few times. The rearrangement uses TRBV2 and TRBJ1-4; 8 bases map to TRBD1. Trimming at V came to 7 bases and at J to 7 bases, leaving 11 bases not matched to a gene. This CDR3 is built from 15 residues. The germline gives CDR1 SNHLY, CDR2 FYNNEI. DNA of the CDR3: TGTGCCAGCACCCCGACAACAGGGGGTGGTGAAAAACTGTTTTTT. Translated, it gives CASTPTTGGGEKLFF.

This clonotype was recorded a few times. V usage is TRBV6-5 and J usage is TRBJ2-3; D may be TRBD1 (5 bases). Trimming stripped 6 bases from V and 2 bases from J, with 15 bases between. The germline gives CDR1 MNHEY, CDR2 SVGAGI. The CDR3 length is 15 residues. The CDR3 DNA follows: TGTGCCAGCAGCCCGGACACCACGGACACAGATACGCAGTATTTT. Its translation is CASSPDTTDTDTQYF.

The chain joins TRBV6-2 or TRBV6-3 to TRBJ1-5, with 8 bases aligning to TRBD1. Germline V gene lookup returns CDR1 MNHEY and CDR2 SVGEGT. V shed 2 bases and J 5 bases; nucleotides not matched to a gene: 11. The CDR3 is 17 residues long. The DNA for the CDR3 is TGTGCCAGCAGTTACGTCAGGCTACAGGGGGACTATCAGCCCCAGCATTTT. This gives the protein CASSYVRLQGDYQPQHF.

The chain has TRBV20-1 and TRBJ1-1, with TRBD1 matching 7 bases. Germline loops: CDR1 DFQATT, CDR2 SNEGSKA (reference sequence). This CDR3 region has 12 residues. The ends lost 6 bases at V and 8 bases at J; junction bases unmatched: 9. In DNA form, the CDR3 reads TGCAGTGCGCCAGGGGGAAGTCGAGAAGCTTTCTTT. Its protein is CSAPGGSREAFF.

This sequence joins TRBV20-1 and TRBJ2-4; D perhaps matches TRBD1 (5 bases). Germline CDR1 reads DFQATT; CDR2 reads SNEGSKA (reference sequence). Trimming shortened V by 4 bases and J by 0 bases, and 10 bases separated the two germline ends. The CDR3 covers 14 residues. The CDR3 protein is CSATDTIAKNIQYF. In DNA, the CDR3 is TGCAGTGCTACGGACACCATAGCCAAAAACATTCAGTACTTC.

The chain links TRBV12-3 or TRBV12-4 to TRBJ2-1; D remains ambiguous. V lost 2 bases and J 2 bases, leaving 10 bases between the germline ends. This CDR3 is built from 15 residues. Here the CDR3 reads CASSLTPEAYNEQFF. The DNA for the CDR3 is TGTGCCAGCAGTTTAACGCCAGAGGCCTACAATGAGCAGTTCTTC.

This clonotype was seen more than once but under ten times. The chain carries TRBV28 and TRBJ2-5, with 9 bases that match TRBD1. The CDR3 totals 14 residues. Germline V gives CDR1 MDHEN, CDR2 SYDVKM. Unmatched junction bases numbered 4, after V lost 3 bases and J lost 5 bases. The CDR3 coding sequence is TGTGCCAGCAGTTTGGACAGGGGATGGGAGACCCAGTACTTC. Protein: CASSLDRGWETQYF.

The rearrangement links TRBV6-5 to TRBJ2-3, with a possible D match to TRBD2 (6 bases). CDR3 length: 13 residues. V lost 8 bases to trimming and J lost 4 bases, with 13 bases between them. Germline assignment: CDR1 MNHEY and CDR2 SVGAGI. The CDR3 sequence is CASRRGLADTQYF. The DNA of the CDR3 is TGTGCCAGCCGGCGGGGCCTCGCAGATACGCAGTATTTT.

The chain uses TRBV28 and TRBJ2-2; 7 nucleotides match TRBD2. Looked up from germline, CDR1 is MDHEN and CDR2 is SYDVKM. The CDR3 is made up of 16 amino acids. J was trimmed by 3 bases and V by 3 bases; bases with no gene match: 7. The CDR3 loop reads CASSFAGGTDTGELFF. CDR3 DNA sequence: TGTGCCAGCAGTTTCGCCGGGGGGACGGACACCGGGGAGCTGTTTTTT.

The chain combines TRBV7-9 with TRBJ2-7; D is ambiguous. The CDR3 contains 14 residues. V shed 5 bases and J shed 1 base, with 12 bases lying between them. CDR1 and CDR2 (germline): SEHNR, FQNEAQ (reference sequence). The CDR3 spells CASSHRDTSYEQYF. The CDR3, as DNA: TGTGCCAGCAGCCACCGAGACACGTCCTACGAGCAGTACTTC.

The V and J genes are TRBV6-5 and TRBJ2-7; 11 bases map to TRBD2. This CDR3 region has 14 residues. With V trimmed by 5 bases and J by 6 bases, 6 bases remained unmatched. The germline V gene has CDR1 MNHEY and CDR2 SVGAGI. CDR3 residues: CASSGYGTSGEQYF. The CDR3 DNA reads as TGTGCCAGCAGTGGGTACGGGACTAGCGGCGAGCAGTACTTC.

This clonotype was seen many times. J is TRBJ1-2 and V is TRBV14; the match to TRBD1 covers 7 bases. V was pared by 1 base and J by 3 bases, with 2 bases of the junction left unmatched. This CDR3 is built from 14 residues. Germline values: CDR1 SGHDN, CDR2 FVKESK. Here the CDR3 reads CASSQADRDYGYTF. DNA for the CDR3: TGTGCCAGCAGCCAAGCCGACAGGGACTATGGCTACACCTTC.

This clonotype was seen more than once but under ten times. The V gene is TRBV4-3, the J gene TRBJ2-7; D not certain. Germline CDR1 LGHNA, CDR2 YSLEER. This CDR3 contains 17 residues. V lost 1 base to trimming and J lost 2 bases, with 18 bases between them. CDR3 sequence: CASSQATLGSSTYEQYF. As DNA, the CDR3 is TGCGCCAGCAGCCAAGCTACCCTGGGGTCGTCTACCTACGAGCAGTACTTC.

The chain couples TRBV20-1 to TRBJ1-1; D unresolved. The CDR3 loop spans 15 amino acids. Trimming removed 0 bases from V and 4 bases from J, with 15 bases in between. The germline V gene has CDR1 DFQATT and CDR2 SNEGSKA (reference sequence). Written as DNA, the CDR3 is TGCAGTGCTAGAGAGGCCCCCTCGGTGAGCACTGAAGCTTTCTTT. Its translation is CSAREAPSVSTEAFF.